This paragraph covers one TCR beta chain sequence. V shed 5 bases, J shed 0 bases, and the junction held 3 bases outside the gene matches. The CDR3 has 14 residues. From germline, CDR1 is MDHEN and CDR2 SYDVKM. The sample comes from a study of technical replicates of blood from a few donors. Generated by immunoSEQ multiplex PCR, the TCRdb table keeps only in-frame clones and is missing some. The sample consists of some 82,000 clones, about 97% of them appearing once. The V call is TRBV28, the J call TRBJ2-7; 8 bases line up with TRBD1. This clonotype originated in a human donor in good health. Specimen: T cells isolated from PBMCs. The CDR3 sequence: CASSDRGLSYEQYF. The CDR3 DNA reads TGTGCCAGCAGTGACAGGGGCCTCTCCTACGAGCAGTACTTC.